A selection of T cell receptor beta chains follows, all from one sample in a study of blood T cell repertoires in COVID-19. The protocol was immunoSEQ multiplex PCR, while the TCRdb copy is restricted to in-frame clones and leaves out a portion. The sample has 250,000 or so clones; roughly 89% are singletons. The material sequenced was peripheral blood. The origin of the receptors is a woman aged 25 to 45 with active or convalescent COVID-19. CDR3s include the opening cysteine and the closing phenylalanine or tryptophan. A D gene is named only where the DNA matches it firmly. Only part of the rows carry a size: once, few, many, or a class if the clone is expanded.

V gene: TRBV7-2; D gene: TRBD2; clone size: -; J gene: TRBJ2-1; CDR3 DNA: TGTGCCAGCAGCTTATCGGGCGGGGGGGCCCTTGAGCAGTTCTTC; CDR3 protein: CASSLSGGGALEQFF
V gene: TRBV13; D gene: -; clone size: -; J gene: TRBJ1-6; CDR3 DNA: TGTGCCAGCAGTGAAGCTCTTTCACCCCTCCACTTT; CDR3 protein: CASSEALSPLHF
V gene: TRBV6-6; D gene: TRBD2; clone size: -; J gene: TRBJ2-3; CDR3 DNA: TGTGCCAGCAGTTACTCGACTAGCGGGGAACTGTATACGCAGTATTTT; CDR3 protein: CASSYSTSGELYTQYF
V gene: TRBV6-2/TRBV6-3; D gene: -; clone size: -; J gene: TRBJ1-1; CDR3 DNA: TGTGCCAGCAGCCGAAGTACGGGAGCTTTCTTT; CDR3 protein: CASSRSTGAFF
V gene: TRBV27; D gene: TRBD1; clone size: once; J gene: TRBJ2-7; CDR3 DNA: TGTGCCAGCTGGCGAGGGGGCTCGGGGGAGCAGTACTTC; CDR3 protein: CASWRGGSGEQYF
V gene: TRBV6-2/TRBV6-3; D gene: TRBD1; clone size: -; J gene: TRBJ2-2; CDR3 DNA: TGTGCCAGCAGTTACTCGAAGGGGAGACAGGGGAGGAACACCGGGGAGCTGTTTTTT; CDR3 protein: CASSYSKGRQGRNTGELFF
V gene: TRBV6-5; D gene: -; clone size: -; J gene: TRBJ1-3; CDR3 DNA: TGTGCCAGCAGCCCGTCTAACACCATATATTTT; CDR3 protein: CASSPSNTIYF
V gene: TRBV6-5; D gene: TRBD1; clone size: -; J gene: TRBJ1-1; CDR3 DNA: TGTGCCAGCAGTAACCGACAGGGGACTGAAGCTTTCTTT; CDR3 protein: CASSNRQGTEAFF
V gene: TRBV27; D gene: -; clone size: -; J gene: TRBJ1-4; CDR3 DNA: TGTGCCAGCAGTTCCTTCTTGGAGGGAGTGGAAAAACTGTTTTTT; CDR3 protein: CASSSFLEGVEKLFF
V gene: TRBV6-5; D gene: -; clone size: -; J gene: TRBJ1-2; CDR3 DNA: TGTGCCAGCAGTTTCAAGACAGCCGCGGGCTACACCTTC; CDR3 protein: CASSFKTAAGYTF
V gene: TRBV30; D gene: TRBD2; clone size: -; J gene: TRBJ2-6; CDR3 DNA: TGTGCCTGGAACATAGCGGGGGGGTCCAACGTCCTGACTTTC; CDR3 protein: CAWNIAGGSNVLTF
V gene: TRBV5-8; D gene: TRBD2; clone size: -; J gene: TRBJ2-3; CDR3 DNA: TGTGCCAGCAGCCCAGGGACTAGCGGGGGAGGCACAGATACGCAGTATTTT; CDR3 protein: CASSPGTSGGGTDTQYF
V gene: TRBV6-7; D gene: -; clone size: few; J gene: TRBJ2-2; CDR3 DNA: TGTGCCAGTGGGGGCGACAGGAACACCGGGGAGCTGTTTTTT; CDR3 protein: CASGGDRNTGELFF
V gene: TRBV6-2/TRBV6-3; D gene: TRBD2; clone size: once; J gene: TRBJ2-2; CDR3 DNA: TGTGCCAGCAGCCGGCGGGGGTTGGAGAACACCGGGGAGCTGTTTTTT; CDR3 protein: CASSRRGLENTGELFF
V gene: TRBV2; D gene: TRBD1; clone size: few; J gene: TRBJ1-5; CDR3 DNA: TGTGCCAGCAGTGAAAGGCGGCAGGGGGGAGTTCATAGCAATCAGCCCCAGCATTTT; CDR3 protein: CASSERRQGGVHSNQPQHF
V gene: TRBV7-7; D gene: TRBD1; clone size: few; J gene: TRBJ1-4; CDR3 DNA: TGTGCTAGCAGCTTAGACAGGGATGAAAAACTGTTTTTT; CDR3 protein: CASSLDRDEKLFF
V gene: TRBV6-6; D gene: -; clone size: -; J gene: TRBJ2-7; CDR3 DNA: TGTGCCAGCAGCGCTTACCAAGGGGCCTACGAGCAGTACTTC; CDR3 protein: CASSAYQGAYEQYF